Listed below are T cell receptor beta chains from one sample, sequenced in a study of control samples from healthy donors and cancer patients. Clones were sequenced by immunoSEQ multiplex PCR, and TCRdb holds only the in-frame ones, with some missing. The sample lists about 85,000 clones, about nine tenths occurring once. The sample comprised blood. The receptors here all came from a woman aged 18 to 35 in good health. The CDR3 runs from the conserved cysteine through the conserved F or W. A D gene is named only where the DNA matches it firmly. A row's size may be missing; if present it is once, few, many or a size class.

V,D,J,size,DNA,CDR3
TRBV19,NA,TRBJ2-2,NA,TGTGCCAGTAGGAACGTCCTTTTGGGGTCAGTGCTGTTTTTT,CASRNVLLGSVLFF
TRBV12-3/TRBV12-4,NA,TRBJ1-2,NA,TGTGCCAGCAGCCGGGACTCCTATTATGGCTACACCTTC,CASSRDSYYGYTF
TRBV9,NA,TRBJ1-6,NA,TGTGCCAGCAGCCATAAGACGGGGGATTCACCCCTCCACTTT,CASSHKTGDSPLHF
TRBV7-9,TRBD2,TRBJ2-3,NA,TGTGCCAGCAGCTTCCCCCAGGTATCTGGCGGGGGGCTGGCGGATACGCAGTATTTT,CASSFPQVSGGGLADTQYF
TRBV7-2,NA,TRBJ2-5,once,TGTGCCAGCAGCTTAGGAGCGACGGAGACCCAGTACTTC,CASSLGATETQYF
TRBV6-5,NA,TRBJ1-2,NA,TGTGCCAGCAGGTTCGCTGGGGGGGAGGACGGCTACACCTTC,CASRFAGGEDGYTF
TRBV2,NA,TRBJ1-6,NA,TGTGCCAGCAGTGAAGATGACGGCGATAATTCACCCCTCCACTTT,CASSEDDGDNSPLHF
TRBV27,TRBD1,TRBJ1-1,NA,TGTGCCAGTTGGACAGGTGACATGAACACTGAAGCTTTCTTT,CASWTGDMNTEAFF
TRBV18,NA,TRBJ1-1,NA,TGTGCCAGCTCACCACGGCAGGCGGGCATGAACACTGAAGCTTTCTTT,CASSPRQAGMNTEAFF
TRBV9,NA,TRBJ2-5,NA,TGTGCCAGCATCCCGACTACAGGACTGGAGACCCAGTACTTC,CASIPTTGLETQYF
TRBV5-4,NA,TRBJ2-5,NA,TGTGCCAGCAGCCCCGACATGGGTTTGGAGACCCAGTACTTC,CASSPDMGLETQYF
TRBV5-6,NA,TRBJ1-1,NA,TGTGCCAGCAGCTTGAACGGGGCTGGCGGGGTGAACACTGAAGCTTTCTTT,CASSLNGAGGVNTEAFF
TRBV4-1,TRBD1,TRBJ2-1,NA,TGCGCCAGCCAAACCTCATCCGGGACAGAGCCGAATGAGCAGTTCTTC,CASQTSSGTEPNEQFF
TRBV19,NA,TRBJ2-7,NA,TGTGCCAGTAGTATAACCGGGGGCGGATACGAGCAGTACTTC,CASSITGGGYEQYF
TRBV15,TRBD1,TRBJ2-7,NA,TGTGCCACCAGCGGAAGGACAGGGAAGCCCGCCGAGCAGTACTTC,CATSGRTGKPAEQYF
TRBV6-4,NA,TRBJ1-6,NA,TGTGCCAGCAGTGACTCTGCTAATTCACCCCTCCACTTT,CASSDSANSPLHF
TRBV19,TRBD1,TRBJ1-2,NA,TGTGCCAGTAGTATAAGGCCCCCGGACAGGTCCTATGGCTACACCTTC,CASSIRPPDRSYGYTF
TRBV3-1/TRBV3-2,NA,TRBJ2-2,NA,TGTGCCAGCAGCCAAGATTCCGGCAGGGCAGCGTTTTTT,CASSQDSGRAAFF
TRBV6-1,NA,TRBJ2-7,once,TGTGCCAGCAGTGAAGCGCCGGGACAAGACTACGAGCAGTACTTC,CASSEAPGQDYEQYF
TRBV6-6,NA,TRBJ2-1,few,TGTGCCAGCGAAGTAGCTGTGCGTACCCACCGCAATGAGCAGTTCTTC,CASEVAVRTHRNEQFF
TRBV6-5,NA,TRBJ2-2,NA,TGTGCCAGCAGTTTCGGGGGGAACACCGGGGAGCTGTTTTTT,CASSFGGNTGELFF
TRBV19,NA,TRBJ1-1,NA,TGTGCCAGTAGTATTGGACGGGAGACTGAAGCTTTCTTT,CASSIGRETEAFF
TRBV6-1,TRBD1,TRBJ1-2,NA,TGTGCCAGCAGTGAATTGGGACAGAGGAGTACTGGCTACACCTTC,CASSELGQRSTGYTF
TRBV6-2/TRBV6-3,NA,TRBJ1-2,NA,TGTGCCAGCAGCCCTGACAGGAGAGCTAACTATGGCTACACCTTC,CASSPDRRANYGYTF
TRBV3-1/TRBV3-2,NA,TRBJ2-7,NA,TGTGCCAGCAGCCTCACCCGGTCCCGCGAGCAGTACTTC,CASSLTRSREQYF
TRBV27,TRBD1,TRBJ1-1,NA,TGTGCCAGCAGTTCGACAGGGGAAAGCACTGAAGCTTTCTTT,CASSSTGESTEAFF